A single sample is the source of the 5 T cell receptor beta chains below, sequenced in a study of T-cell reconstitution after alpha-beta-depleted transplantation in children. Preparing the TCRbeta library involved the use of unique molecular identifiers. TCRdb re-called the PCR reads through MiXCR, storing one row per CDR3 protein. The data contain approximately 340,000 distinct CDR3 sequences, 10% of them seen just once; the ten biggest clones take up approximately 2.3%. The sequences come from PBMCs from the stem cell graft donor, collected from the stem cell graft. The receptors were sampled from a human donor who donated a stem cell graft to a child with acute lymphoblastic leukemia.

This clonotype was found a few times. This chain uses TRBV5-1 with TRBJ2-1; TRBD1 matches 11 bases. The CDR3 extends over 15 amino acids. With 4 bases clipped from V and 5 bases from J, the junction kept 5 bases outside the gene matches. Germline V gives CDR1 SGHRS, CDR2 YFSETQ. The CDR3 here is CASSRRGQGDNEQFF. CDR3 coding DNA: TGCGCCAGCAGCAGGAGGGGACAGGGGGACAATGAGCAGTTCTTC. The full variable domain, completed using reference TRBV5-1 and TRBJ2-1, is KAGVTQTPRYLIKTRGQQVTLSCSPISGHRSVSWYQQTPGQGLQFLFEYFSETQRNKGNFPGRFSGRQFSNSRSEMNVSTLELGDSALYLCASSRRGQGDNEQFFGPGTRLTVL.

The chain recombines TRBV28 with TRBJ2-7; TRBD2 matches at 8 bases. V lost 5 bases, J lost 3 bases, and 9 bases stayed unmatched. CDR1 is MDHEN and CDR2 is SYDVKM in the germline V gene. This CDR3 spans 15 amino acids. The CDR3 DNA reads as TGTGCCAGCAGTACCCTCGGGGGGGGCGACTACGAGCAGTACTTC. Translated: CASSTLGGGDYEQYF.

In this sample, this clonotype turned up many times. The rearrangement joins TRBV7-3 to TRBJ2-1, with D perhaps TRBD1 (5 bases). The CDR3 has 12 amino acids. In germline, CDR1 is SGHTA, CDR2 FQGTGA. V was cut by 3 bases and J by 6 bases, with 6 bases left in between. CDR3 in amino acids: CASSFQGNEQFF. The CDR3 DNA reads as TGTGCCAGCAGCTTTCAGGGCAATGAGCAGTTCTTC.

The chain uses TRBV29-1 and TRBJ1-2; D perhaps matches TRBD1 (5 bases). The CDR3 is made up of 16 amino acids. V shed 0 bases and J shed 4 bases, with 18 bases lying between them. CDR1 is SQVTM, CDR2 ANQGSEA, per germline. CDR3 nucleotides: TGCAGCGTTGAAGATCGAGGTTCAGGGCTTGCCTATGGCTACACCTTC. Translation: CSVEDRGSGLAYGYTF.

The CDR3 loop is CASSDWTGSTSQETQYF. CDR3 sequence (DNA): TGTGCCAGCAGTGACTGGACAGGGTCCACTTCCCAGGAGACCCAGTACTTC. This sequence joins TRBV25-1 and TRBJ2-5, with 8 bases that match TRBD1. V shed 3 bases, J shed 5 bases, and the junction held 14 bases outside the gene matches. CDR1 MGHDK and CDR2 SYGVNS come from the germline V gene. CDR3 length: 17 amino acids.